The clone carrying this T cell receptor (beta chain) was counted a few times. A single record per CDR3 protein comes from TCRdb applying MiXCR to the 5' RACE reads. The sample yields some 600,000 distinct CDR3 sequences, about 7.1% seen once. The data derive from a study of identical twins. V shed 5 bases and J shed 9 bases, with 16 bases lying between them. The germline V gene encodes CDR1 LGHDT and CDR2 YNNKEL (reference sequence). The CDR3 contains 13 residues. In addition, the sample was reused for a study of yellow fever vaccine responses in identical twins.

J is TRBJ2-5 and V is TRBV3-1; perhaps D is TRBD1 or TRBD2 (5 bases each). This TCR came from a woman aged 18-30 years in good health. Source material: PBMCs. The CDR3 DNA sequence: TGTGCCAGCAGCTCCCGGGACCCCGGGGCCCAGTACTTC. Its protein product is CASSSRDPGAQYF.